This T cell receptor beta chain was recorded in a study of OX40 agonist ivuxolimab in advanced cancers. TCRdb's copy holds only in-frame clones and misses some; the assay was immunoSEQ multiplex PCR. Here the sample spans 77,000 or so clones, about 93% being singletons. CDR3 length: 17 amino acids. V dropped 0 bases and J dropped 3; count of bases not matched to a gene: 6. The germline gives CDR1 SGHRS, CDR2 YFSETQ. This sample comprised CD4+ or CD8+ T cells sorted from blood, obtained in a trial of the OX40 agonist ivuxolimab. The rearrangement links TRBV5-1 to TRBJ2-2; TRBD2 matches 9 bases. The clonotype comes from an adult with an advanced solid tumor such as melanoma, head and neck, liver or kidney cancer. This CDR3 reads CASSLVAGGPDTGELFF. The CDR3, as DNA: TGCGCCAGCAGCTTGGTGGCGGGAGGGCCCGACACCGGGGAGCTGTTTTTT.